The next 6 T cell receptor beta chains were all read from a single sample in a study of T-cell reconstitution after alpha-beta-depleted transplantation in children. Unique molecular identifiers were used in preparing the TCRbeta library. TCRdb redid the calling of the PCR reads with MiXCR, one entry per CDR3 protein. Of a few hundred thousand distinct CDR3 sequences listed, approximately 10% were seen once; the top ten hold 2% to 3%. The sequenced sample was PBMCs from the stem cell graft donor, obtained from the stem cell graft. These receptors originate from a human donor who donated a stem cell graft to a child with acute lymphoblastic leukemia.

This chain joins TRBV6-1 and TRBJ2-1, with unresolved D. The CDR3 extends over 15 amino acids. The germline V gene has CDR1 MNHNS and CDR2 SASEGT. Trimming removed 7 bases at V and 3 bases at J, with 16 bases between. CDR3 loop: CASTHGLGNYNEQFF. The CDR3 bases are TGTGCCAGCACCCACGGCCTAGGGAACTACAATGAGCAGTTCTTC.

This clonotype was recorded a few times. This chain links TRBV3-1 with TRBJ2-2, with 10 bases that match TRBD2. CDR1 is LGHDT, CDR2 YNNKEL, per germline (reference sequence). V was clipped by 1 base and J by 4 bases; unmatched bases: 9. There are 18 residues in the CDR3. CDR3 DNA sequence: TGTGCCAGCAGCCAAGGAGTAAGCGGGAGGGCCTTCACCGGGGAGCTGTTTTTT. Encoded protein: CASSQGVSGRAFTGELFF.

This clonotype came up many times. For the CDR3, the DNA is TGCGCCAGCAGCCTACAAAGGGGAGAGACCCAGTACTTC. Translating gives CASSLQRGETQYF. The rearrangement joins TRBV4-3 to TRBJ2-5; possibly TRBD1 for D (5 bases). CDR1 is LGHNA and CDR2 is YSLEER in the germline V gene. V was cut by 4 bases and J by 4 bases, with 10 bases left in between. The CDR3 is 13 amino acids.

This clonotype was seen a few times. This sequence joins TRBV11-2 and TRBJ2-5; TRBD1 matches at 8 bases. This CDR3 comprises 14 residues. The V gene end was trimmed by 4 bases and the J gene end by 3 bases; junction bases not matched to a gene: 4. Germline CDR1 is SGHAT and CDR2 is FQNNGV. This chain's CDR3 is CASSSGGQEETQYF. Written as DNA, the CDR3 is TGTGCCAGCAGCTCAGGGGGACAGGAAGAGACCCAGTACTTC.

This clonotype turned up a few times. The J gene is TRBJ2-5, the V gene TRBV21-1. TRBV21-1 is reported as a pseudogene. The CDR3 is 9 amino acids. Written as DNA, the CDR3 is TGTGCCACCCAAGAGACCCAGTACTTC. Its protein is CATQETQYF.

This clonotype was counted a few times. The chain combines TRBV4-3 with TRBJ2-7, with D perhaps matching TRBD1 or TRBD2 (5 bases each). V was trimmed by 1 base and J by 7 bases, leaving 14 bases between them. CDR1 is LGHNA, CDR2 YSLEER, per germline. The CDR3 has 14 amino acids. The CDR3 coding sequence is TGCGCCAGCAGCCAAGGACGGGTCTGGGGGGAGCAGTACTTC. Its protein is CASSQGRVWGEQYF.